The 16 T cell receptor beta chains given below trace back to one sample, sequenced in a study of blood T cells in healthy people across ages. A sample-barcoded 5' primer and a J-beta primer mix were used in a second PCR of roughly 7 to 11 cycles. TCRdb redid the calling of the 5' RACE reads with MiXCR, one entry per CDR3 protein. In the table there are about 1.4 million distinct CDR3 sequences, roughly 59% of which are singletons. Material for sequencing was blood. These receptors originate from a man between 18 and 35 years old in good health.

The chain recombines TRBV20-1 with TRBJ2-4; maybe TRBD2 (5 bases). The DNA end lines up better with TRBJ2-7; the J call may be wrong. Germline-derived CDR1 and CDR2 are DFQATT and SNEGSKA (reference sequence). CDR3 length: 12 residues. CDR3 amino acids: CSASNEGREQYF. In nucleotides, the CDR3 is TGCAGTGCTAGTAATGAGGGTCGCGAGCAGTACTTC.

The V gene is TRBV7-9, the J gene TRBJ2-3; unclear D gene. This CDR3 contains 10 residues. CDR1 SEHNR and CDR2 FQNEAQ come from the germline V gene (reference sequence). V shed 8 bases and J shed 2 bases, with 2 bases lying between them. CDR3 region: CASDTDTQYF. The CDR3 bases are TGTGCCAGCGACACAGATACGCAGTATTTT.

The rearrangement links TRBV20-1 to TRBJ2-7, with 8 bases fitting TRBD2. This CDR3 region has 14 residues. V shed 2 bases and J 4 bases; nucleotides not matched to a gene: 7. Germline CDR1 DFQATT, CDR2 SNEGSKA (reference sequence). CDR3 nucleotides: TGCAGTGCTAGACTAGCGGGTGTTAAATACGAGCAGTACTTC. Its translation is CSARLAGVKYEQYF.

This rearrangement joins TRBV20-1 to TRBJ2-7; perhaps TRBD1 as D (5 bases). The V gene's germline CDR1 is DFQATT and CDR2 SNEGSKA (reference sequence). There are 15 residues in the CDR3. The ends were cut back, 8 bases at V and 1 base at J, with 21 bases in the middle. Written as DNA, the CDR3 is TGCAGTCCAAGTGACTCCGGCGACAGATCCTACGAGCAGTACTTC. Its protein product is CSPSDSGDRSYEQYF.

The V gene is TRBV4-2, the J gene TRBJ1-2; D remains unclear. The CDR3 sequence is 15 residues long. From germline, CDR1 is LGHNA and CDR2 YNFKEQ. V dropped 6 bases and J dropped 2 bases, with 16 bases sitting between them. CDR3 DNA sequence: TGTGCCAGCAGTGCCTTGAGGGTGGACAACTATGGCTACACCTTC. Amino acids: CASSALRVDNYGYTF.

This rearrangement joins TRBV5-1 to TRBJ1-2; D remains unclear. Germline V gene lookup returns CDR1 SGHRS and CDR2 YFSETQ. CDR3 length: 14 residues. With 4 bases removed from V and 4 bases from J, the gap between germline ends came to 14 bases. The CDR3 region has the DNA TGCGCCAGCAGCCCGAGCGGGTCTCCCTATGGCTACACCTTC. This codes for CASSPSGSPYGYTF.

The chain links TRBV7-9 to TRBJ2-7; 10 bases are a match to TRBD2. The junction had 9 bases not matched to a gene; V was cut back by 8 bases and J by 5 bases. Per germline, CDR1 SEHNR and CDR2 FQNEAQ (reference sequence). The CDR3 is 14 amino acids. The CDR3 is CASLKLAGSDEQYF. CDR3 bases: TGTGCCAGCTTAAAACTAGCGGGGTCCGACGAGCAGTACTTC.

This clonotype was observed a handful of times. The chain combines TRBV2 with TRBJ1-4; 7 bases map to TRBD1. V shed 3 bases and J 1 base; nucleotides not matched to a gene: 8. The CDR3 runs 17 residues. From germline, CDR1 is SNHLY and CDR2 FYNNEI. The CDR3: CASSDSGQARTNEKLFF. CDR3 sequence (DNA): TGTGCCAGCAGTGATAGTGGACAGGCTCGAACTAATGAAAAACTGTTTTTT.

CDR3 protein: CASRPPGQGWYTEAFF. CDR3 in DNA: TGTGCCAGCAGACCGCCGGGACAGGGATGGTACACTGAAGCTTTCTTT. V usage is TRBV2 and J usage is TRBJ1-1, with 9 bases identical to TRBD1. Germline-derived CDR1 and CDR2 are SNHLY and FYNNEI. J lost 3 bases, V lost 6 bases, and 11 bases had no gene match. CDR3 length: 16 amino acids.

This clonotype showed up just a few times. This sequence joins TRBV12-3 or TRBV12-4 and TRBJ1-2; no firm D call. With 7 bases removed from V and 9 bases from J, the gap between germline ends came to 12 bases. The CDR3 covers 11 residues. CDR3 sequence: CASTPRSSYTF. The DNA for the CDR3 is TGTGCCAGCACCCCAAGGAGTAGCTACACCTTC.

In this sample, this clonotype turned up a few times. The chain joins TRBV28 to TRBJ1-5; tentative D call: TRBD1 (6 bases). In germline, CDR1 is MDHEN, CDR2 SYDVKM. Trimming removed 2 bases from V and 7 bases from J, with 15 bases in between. The CDR3 totals 15 residues. The CDR3 here is CASSLDTGSGQPQHF. CDR3 nucleotide sequence: TGTGCCAGCAGTTTAGATACAGGGTCAGGGCAGCCCCAGCATTTT. The entire variable domain, with the rest obtained from reference TRBV28 and TRBJ1-5, is as follows: DVKVTQSSRYLVKRTGEKVFLECVQDMDHENMFWYRQDPGLGLRLIYFSYDVKMKEKGDIPEGYSVSREKKERFSLILESASTNQTSMYLCASSLDTGSGQPQHFGDGTRLSIL.

The table lists this clonotype with a few counts. This chain connects TRBV4-1 to TRBJ1-5, with D perhaps TRBD1 (5 bases). Germline CDR1 MGHRA, CDR2 YSYEKL. This CDR3 is 14 amino acids long. Trimming took off 3 bases at V and 6 bases at J, with 12 bases between the two ends. The CDR3 here is CASSQNPGPQPQHF. CDR3 coding DNA: TGCGCCAGCAGCCAGAATCCGGGACCTCAGCCCCAGCATTTT.

The chain has TRBV5-5 and TRBJ1-5; 7 bases are a match to TRBD1. V lost 4 bases and J lost 0; bases outside the gene matches: 10. Germline loops: CDR1 SGHKS, CDR2 YYEKEE (reference sequence). The CDR3 sequence is 17 residues long. DNA for the CDR3: TGTGCCAGCAGCGGAGCATCGGGACAGAATAGCAATCAGCCCCAGCATTTT. Its protein is CASSGASGQNSNQPQHF.

The chain carries TRBV12-3 or TRBV12-4 and TRBJ2-1; tentatively, D is TRBD1 or TRBD2 (5 bases each). The CDR3 extends over 14 amino acids. The V end lost 7 bases, the J end lost 8 bases, and 18 bases lay between the germline ends. CDR3 sequence (DNA): TGTGCCAGCACCCCAGGGAGACTCATCCATGAGCAGTTCTTC. Amino acids: CASTPGRLIHEQFF.

The chain employs TRBV4-2 and TRBJ2-4, with TRBD2 matching over 8 bases. The closer fit of TRBJ2-7 to the DNA end suggests the J call may be wrong. The CDR3 runs to 14 residues. The V gene's germline CDR1 is LGHNA and CDR2 YNFKEQ. CDR3 residues: CASSQATSGYEQYF. In nucleotides, the CDR3 is TGTGCCAGCAGCCAAGCAACTAGCGGCTACGAGCAGTACTTC.

J is TRBJ2-6 and V is TRBV12-3 or TRBV12-4, with D tentatively TRBD1 or TRBD2 (6 bases each). CDR3 length equals 17 residues. Trimming cost V 7 bases and J 0 bases, with 16 bases left between them. For the CDR3, the DNA is TGTGCCAGCAAAGCCGGGGGCCCGCCCTCTGGGGCCAACGTCCTGACTTTC. This sequence encodes CASKAGGPPSGANVLTF.